A selection of T cell receptor beta chains follows, all from one sample in a study of identical twins. TCRdb fed the 5' RACE reads into MiXCR, producing one record per CDR3 protein. The top ten clones hold 12% of a sample with 350,000 to 500,000 distinct CDR3 sequences, about 18% of them seen once. Sequencing input: naive T cells sorted from blood. The receptors here all came from a man aged 45 to 65 in good health. Each CDR3 is given with its conserved first and last residue. Each record gives: D gene, CDR3 length, J gene, V gene, clone size, CDR3 protein, CDR3 DNA. The D gene is left open where the match is weak. Clone sizes are given selectively: once, few, many, or a class where the clone is expanded.

D gene: TRBD1
CDR3 length: 16
J gene: TRBJ2-1
V gene: TRBV9
clone size: many
CDR3 protein: CASSVGGTVAYNEQFF
CDR3 DNA: TGTGCCAGCAGCGTAGGTGGGACAGTTGCCTACAATGAGCAGTTCTTC

D gene: NA
CDR3 length: 15
J gene: TRBJ2-7
V gene: TRBV7-9
clone size: few
CDR3 protein: CASSLAGTGEYEQYF
CDR3 DNA: TGTGCCAGCAGCTTAGCCGGGACTGGAGAATACGAGCAGTACTTC

D gene: TRBD2
CDR3 length: 16
J gene: TRBJ2-7
V gene: TRBV4-2
clone size: few
CDR3 protein: CASSITSAGGPYEQYF
CDR3 DNA: TGTGCCAGCAGCATCACTAGCGCGGGGGGCCCCTACGAGCAGTACTTC

D gene: NA
CDR3 length: 15
J gene: TRBJ1-5
V gene: TRBV15
clone size: NA
CDR3 protein: CATSRDTGITQPQHF
CDR3 DNA: TGTGCCACCAGCAGAGATACAGGAATAACTCAGCCCCAGCATTTT

D gene: NA
CDR3 length: 14
J gene: TRBJ1-1
V gene: TRBV7-9
clone size: many
CDR3 protein: CASSPAAFTTEAFF
CDR3 DNA: TGTGCCAGCAGCCCGGCAGCTTTTACCACTGAAGCTTTCTTT

D gene: NA
CDR3 length: 12
J gene: TRBJ1-2
V gene: TRBV20-1
clone size: few
CDR3 protein: CSAASGGSGYTF
CDR3 DNA: TGCAGTGCCGCATCCGGGGGAAGTGGCTACACCTTC

D gene: NA
CDR3 length: 13
J gene: TRBJ2-7
V gene: TRBV7-3
clone size: NA
CDR3 protein: CASSSSLWDEQYF
CDR3 DNA: TGTGCCAGCAGCTCTTCTCTGTGGGACGAGCAGTACTTC

D gene: NA
CDR3 length: 16
J gene: TRBJ2-7
V gene: TRBV4-3
clone size: many
CDR3 protein: CASSQEGFDNPYEQYF
CDR3 DNA: TGCGCCAGCAGCCAAGAGGGCTTTGACAATCCCTACGAGCAGTACTTC

D gene: NA
CDR3 length: 17
J gene: TRBJ2-5
V gene: TRBV2
clone size: many
CDR3 protein: CASSDWNTGKNEETQYF
CDR3 DNA: TGTGCCAGCAGTGATTGGAACACCGGGAAGAATGAGGAGACCCAGTACTTC

D gene: NA
CDR3 length: 17
J gene: TRBJ2-3
V gene: TRBV7-3
clone size: many
CDR3 protein: CASSLTGVARSTDTQYF
CDR3 DNA: TGTGCCAGCAGCTTAACGGGGGTAGCGCGAAGCACAGATACGCAGTATTTT

D gene: NA
CDR3 length: 13
J gene: TRBJ2-5
V gene: TRBV5-1
clone size: NA
CDR3 protein: CASSAGDQETQYF
CDR3 DNA: TGCGCCAGCAGCGCAGGGGACCAAGAGACCCAGTACTTC

D gene: TRBD2
CDR3 length: 15
J gene: TRBJ2-1
V gene: TRBV15
clone size: few
CDR3 protein: CATSPRGGPSNEQFF
CDR3 DNA: TGTGCCACCAGCCCGAGGGGAGGGCCCTCCAATGAGCAGTTCTTC